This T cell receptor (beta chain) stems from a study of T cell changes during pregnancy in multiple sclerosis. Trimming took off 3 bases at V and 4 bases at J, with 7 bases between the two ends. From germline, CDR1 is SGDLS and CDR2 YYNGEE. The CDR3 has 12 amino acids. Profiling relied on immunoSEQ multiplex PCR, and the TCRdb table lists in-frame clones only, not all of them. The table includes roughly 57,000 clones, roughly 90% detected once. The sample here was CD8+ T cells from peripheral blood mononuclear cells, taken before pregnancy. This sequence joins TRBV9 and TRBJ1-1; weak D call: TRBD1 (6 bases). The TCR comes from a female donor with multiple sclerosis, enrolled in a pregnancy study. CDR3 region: CASSGGGTEAFF. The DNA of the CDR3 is TGTGCCAGCAGCGGAGGGGGCACTGAAGCTTTCTTT.